Following are 27 T cell receptor beta chains from one sample sequenced in a study of PD-L1 blockade in urothelial cancer. Noted time point: pretreatment peripheral blood. Data came from immunoSEQ multiplex PCR; TCRdb stores just in-frame clones and leaves some out. Here the sample spans over 45,000 clones, 86% being singletons. The specimen comprised PBMCs, sampled around atezolizumab (anti-PD-L1) treatment. Receptor source: a man aged 60-69 years with urothelial cancer.

The chain joins TRBV4-1 to TRBJ2-7, with 11 bases aligning to TRBD1. Unmatched junction bases numbered 4, after V lost 5 bases and J lost 1 base. This CDR3 has 15 amino acids. Germline V gene lookup returns CDR1 MGHRA and CDR2 YSYEKL. CDR3 sequence reads: CASSTGQGASYEQYF. DNA of the CDR3: TGCGCCAGCAGCACAGGACAGGGGGCATCCTACGAGCAGTACTTC.

The CDR3: CSAQGPYEQYF. As DNA, the CDR3 is TGCAGTGCACAGGGTCCCTACGAGCAGTACTTC. The gene calls are TRBV20-1 and TRBJ2-7; TRBD1 might be the D (6 bases). Germline V lookup: CDR1 DFQATT, CDR2 SNEGSKA (reference sequence). Trimming cost V 6 bases and J 2 bases, with 8 bases left between them. The CDR3 contains 11 residues.

J is TRBJ2-2 and V is TRBV10-3, with D tentatively TRBD2 (6 bases). V was cut by 5 bases and J by 3 bases, with 13 bases left in between. This CDR3 is built from 15 residues. Germline CDR1 is ENHRY and CDR2 is SYGVKD. Written as DNA, the CDR3 is TGTGCCATCAGTAATTGGGACTTGGACACCGGGGAGCTGTTTTTT. It translates to CAISNWDLDTGELFF.

V gene TRBV7-9 combines with J gene TRBJ1-1, with TRBD1 matching 8 bases. The V gene's germline CDR1 is SEHNR and CDR2 FQNEAQ (reference sequence). The CDR3 is 13 amino acids. V trimming: 5 bases; J trimming: 5 bases; junction bases outside the gene matches: 4. The DNA of the CDR3 is TGTGCCAGCAGCCCTCGGACAGGGACTGAAGCTTTCTTT. Translated: CASSPRTGTEAFF.

The chain has TRBV7-9 and TRBJ2-5; no clear D. V was shortened by 3 bases and J by 2 bases, with 4 bases between the two germline ends. The CDR3 spans 12 residues. Per germline, CDR1 SEHNR and CDR2 FQNEAQ (reference sequence). CDR3 in amino acids: CASSFPQETQYF. In DNA, the CDR3 is TGTGCCAGCAGCTTTCCGCAAGAGACCCAGTACTTC.

This clone appeared a few times. The rearrangement joins TRBV27 to TRBJ1-5, with unresolved D. Germline lookup yields CDR1 MNHEY and CDR2 SMNVEV (reference sequence). Trimming removed 3 bases at V and 5 bases at J, with 8 bases between. The CDR3 is 13 amino acids. CDR3 sequence reads: CASSFGQDQPQHF. CDR3 nucleotides: TGTGCCAGCAGTTTCGGTCAAGATCAGCCCCAGCATTTT.

This clone was detected only a few times. The chain uses TRBV10-3 and TRBJ1-4, with no clear D. The V and J ends lost 3 bases and 7 bases respectively, with 15 bases between them. CDR1 and CDR2 from the germline V gene are ENHRY and SYGVKD. The CDR3 covers 15 residues. The CDR3 nucleotides read TGTGCCATCAGTGAAGGTGGGCTCGGGGTTGAAAAACTGTTTTTT. It yields the protein CAISEGGLGVEKLFF.

The rearrangement uses TRBV19 and TRBJ2-7, with 9 bases matching TRBD2. The CDR3 is 13 residues long. V shed 4 bases, J shed 6 bases, and the junction held 4 bases outside the gene matches. Per germline, CDR1 LNHDA and CDR2 SQIVND (reference sequence). CDR3 sequence reads: CASSNEREAEQYF. For the CDR3, the DNA is TGTGCCAGTAGTAACGAGCGGGAGGCCGAGCAGTACTTC.

The V call is TRBV6-4, the J call TRBJ2-3; 7 bases fit TRBD1. The V and J ends lost 0 bases and 4 bases, in that order; junction bases with no gene match: 1. Germline values: CDR1 MRHNA, CDR2 SNTAGT. CDR3 length: 14 residues. CDR3 bases: TGTGCCAGCAGTGACTCTACAGGGGCAGATACGCAGTATTTT. Translated: CASSDSTGADTQYF.

This clone has just one count. The chain recombines TRBV2 with TRBJ2-1; TRBD2 agrees at 8 bases. The germline V gene encodes CDR1 SNHLY and CDR2 FYNNEI. V dropped 2 bases and J dropped 4; count of bases not matched to a gene: 7. CDR3 size: 16 residues. The CDR3 sequence is CASSERAGGLYNEQFF. For the CDR3, the DNA is TGTGCCAGCAGTGAAAGGGCGGGGGGCCTATACAATGAGCAGTTCTTC.

The gene calls are TRBV6-5 and TRBJ2-1; 7 positions agree with TRBD1. Germline V gives CDR1 MNHEY, CDR2 SVGAGI. V shed 2 bases and J 9 bases; nucleotides not matched to a gene: 10. CDR3 length: 15 residues. CDR3 loop: CASSYTSGGLGEQFF. The CDR3 bases are TGTGCCAGCAGTTACACATCAGGGGGTTTGGGTGAGCAGTTCTTC.

The chain employs TRBV5-1 and TRBJ1-4, with a possible D match to TRBD1 (5 bases). Germline lookup yields CDR1 SGHRS and CDR2 YFSETQ. The CDR3 runs to 15 residues. V was pared by 4 bases and J by 0 bases, with 10 bases between. This chain's CDR3 is CASSGGHATNEKLFF. The CDR3, as DNA: TGCGCCAGCAGCGGTGGACATGCAACTAATGAAAAACTGTTTTTT. Full variable domain (missing parts from reference TRBV5-1 and TRBJ1-4): KAGVTQTPRYLIKTRGQQVTLSCSPISGHRSVSWYQQTPGQGLQFLFEYFSETQRNKGNFPGRFSGRQFSNSRSEMNVSTLELGDSALYLCASSGGHATNEKLFFGSGTQLSVL.

J is TRBJ1-5 and V is TRBV7-2, with 9 nucleotides matching TRBD1. The CDR3 has 16 amino acids. CDR1 and CDR2 from the germline V gene are SGHTA and FQGNSA. V lost 4 bases to trimming and J lost 6 bases; unmatched junction nucleotides: 10. This CDR3 is CASSSEDRGMSQPQHF. As DNA, the CDR3 is TGTGCCAGCAGCTCCGAAGACAGGGGGATGAGTCAGCCCCAGCATTTT.

The chain couples TRBV2 to TRBJ1-2; D possibly corresponds to TRBD1 (6 bases). The CDR3 is 12 residues long. Germline assignment: CDR1 SNHLY and CDR2 FYNNEI. V lost 6 bases and J 5 bases, leaving 10 bases between the germline ends. In nucleotides, the CDR3 is TGTGCCAGCAGAGGGGGAACGTATGGCTACACCTTC. Its translation is CASRGGTYGYTF.

The V call is TRBV4-3, the J call TRBJ2-3, with D tentatively TRBD2 (5 bases). Trimming took 1 base from V and 3 from J, leaving 11 bases between them. This CDR3 has 15 amino acids. Germline assignment: CDR1 LGHNA and CDR2 YSLEER. The CDR3 nucleotides are TGCGCCAGCAGCCAAGCATACGGCGGGACAGATACGCAGTATTTT. Amino acid sequence: CASSQAYGGTDTQYF.

This rearrangement joins TRBV30 to TRBJ1-4, with D possibly TRBD1 on 5 matching bases. CDR1 is GTSNPN and CDR2 is SVGIG in the germline V gene (reference sequence). V lost 2 bases to trimming and J lost 8 bases, with 15 bases between them. The CDR3 is 14 residues long. The CDR3 DNA reads TGTGCCTGGAGTAGGGGTCAGGGCCGAGAAAAACTGTTTTTT. It yields the protein CAWSRGQGREKLFF.

The rearrangement uses TRBV4-1 and TRBJ1-2; TRBD1 might be the D (5 bases). The V end lost 3 bases, the J end lost 0 bases, and 11 bases lay between the germline ends. In germline, CDR1 is MGHRA, CDR2 YSYEKL. This CDR3 is built from 15 residues. This CDR3 is CASSHPTDANYGYTF. As DNA, the CDR3 is TGCGCCAGCAGCCACCCGACAGACGCTAACTATGGCTACACCTTC.

In its sample, this clone was seen once. The V and J genes are TRBV5-4 and TRBJ2-3, with 8 nucleotides matching TRBD2. The ends lost 1 base at V and 4 bases at J; junction bases unmatched: 8. The CDR3 covers 16 residues. The germline V gene encodes CDR1 SGHNT and CDR2 YYREEE (reference sequence). CDR3 DNA: TGTGCCAGCAGCTTGATTCCGGGGGGGACGCCAGATACGCAGTATTTT. This sequence encodes CASSLIPGGTPDTQYF. The whole variable domain, filled in from reference TRBV5-4 and TRBJ2-3, reads ETGVTQSPTHLIKTRGQQVTLRCSSQSGHNTVSWYQQALGQGPQFIFQYYREEENGRGNFPPRFSGLQFPNYSSELNVNALELDDSALYLCASSLIPGGTPDTQYFGPGTRLTVL.

The chain has TRBV18 and TRBJ1-1, with TRBD1 matching 9 bases. This CDR3 has 15 amino acids. The V gene's germline CDR1 is KGHSH and CDR2 LQKENI. Germline trimming cut 3 bases from V and 2 bases from J; bases unmatched to any gene: 4. In nucleotides, the CDR3 is TGTGCCAGCTCACCGAAGGGACAGGGCAACACTGAAGCTTTCTTT. This codes for CASSPKGQGNTEAFF.

The chain uses TRBV2 and TRBJ2-5, with 12 bases fitting TRBD2. Looked up from germline, CDR1 is SNHLY and CDR2 is FYNNEI. The CDR3 has 13 residues. J lost 12 bases, V lost 4 bases, and 6 bases had no gene match. This CDR3 reads CASSGLRLAGEYF. The DNA for the CDR3 is TGTGCCAGCAGTGGGCTTAGACTAGCGGGAGAGTACTTC.

The genes are TRBV7-9 and TRBJ2-5; TRBD2 agrees at 7 bases. J was trimmed by 2 bases and V by 5 bases; bases with no gene match: 8. This CDR3 has 15 amino acids. In germline, CDR1 is SEHNR, CDR2 FQNEAQ (reference sequence). CDR3 sequence (DNA): TGTGCCAGCAGCACCCTTAGCGGGTTACAAGAGACCCAGTACTTC. Its protein product is CASSTLSGLQETQYF.

This clone is a singleton in its sample. This rearrangement joins TRBV6-6 to TRBJ2-7; TRBD1 matches 9 bases. This CDR3 is 12 amino acids long. V lost 11 bases and J lost 2; bases outside the gene matches: 4. CDR1 and CDR2 (germline): MNHNY, SVGAGI (reference sequence). CDR3 bases: TGTGCCGCCGGGACAGGGACCTACGAGCAGTACTTC. Residues: CAAGTGTYEQYF.

This rearrangement joins TRBV18 to TRBJ1-5; D is unclear. Trimming pared 3 bases from V and 4 bases from J, leaving 13 bases between. Per the germline V gene, CDR1 is KGHSH and CDR2 is LQKENI. The CDR3 has 15 amino acids. CDR3 sequence: CASSPTGGQNQPQHF. The CDR3 region has the DNA TGTGCCAGCTCACCCACTGGAGGGCAAAATCAGCCCCAGCATTTT.

This clone has a single count. The chain recombines TRBV2 with TRBJ2-7; TRBD1 matches at 9 bases. The length of the CDR3 is 16 residues. With 6 bases clipped from V and 3 bases from J, the junction kept 12 bases outside the gene matches. CDR1 is SNHLY and CDR2 is FYNNEI in the germline V gene. In nucleotides, the CDR3 is TGTGCCAGCAGGAAGGGTATAGGGACAGGGATCTACGAGCAGTACTTC. The encoded protein is CASRKGIGTGIYEQYF.

The rearrangement uses TRBV7-6 and TRBJ2-7; 8 positions match TRBD2. Germline values: CDR1 SGHVS, CDR2 FNYEAQ. This CDR3 region has 15 residues. J lost 2 bases, V lost 5 bases, and 8 bases had no gene match. The CDR3 spells CASSPSSGTTYEQYF. The CDR3 bases are TGTGCCAGCAGCCCGAGTAGCGGGACGACCTACGAGCAGTACTTC.

The genes are TRBV4-2 and TRBJ2-1; 9 bases fit TRBD2. The CDR3 length is 17 residues. The ends lost 0 bases at V and 9 bases at J; junction bases unmatched: 12. Germline values: CDR1 LGHNA, CDR2 YNFKEQ. CDR3 in amino acids: CASSQEASGVPPGEQFF. In DNA, the CDR3 is TGTGCCAGCAGCCAAGAAGCTAGCGGGGTCCCTCCGGGTGAGCAGTTCTTC.

The chain couples TRBV6-1 to TRBJ2-3, with TRBD2 matching over 9 bases. Germline V gene data show CDR1 as MNHNS and CDR2 as SASEGT. J was trimmed by 1 base and V by 3 bases; bases with no gene match: 5. This CDR3 has 16 residues. CDR3 coding DNA: TGTGCCAGCAGTGATTTAGCGGGGGCCGGCACAGATACGCAGTATTTT. This translates into CASSDLAGAGTDTQYF.